The clone carrying this T cell receptor (beta chain) was seen a handful of times. Its target is unknown. This entry is derived from a study of blood T cells in healthy people across ages. Findings and limits, study-wide: Naive T cell percentage showed a strong correlation with the diversity of TCR beta.

A second about 6 to 12 cycle PCR used barcoded and J-beta primers. Unique molecular identifiers of 12 random nucleotides labeled each cDNA. TCRdb re-called the 5' RACE reads with MiXCR, one entry per CDR3 protein. Among 550,000 to 750,000 distinct CDR3 sequences listed, more than 20% were seen once. CDR3 length: 14 residues. Germline CDR1 and CDR2: MDHEN and SYDVKM. The V end lost 3 bases, the J end lost 0 bases, and 6 bases lay between the germline ends. Sequencing used blood. The origin of this receptor is a man between 65 and 79 years old in good health. J is TRBJ1-3 and V is TRBV28; D gene uncertain. This CDR3 reads CASSFVVSGNTIYF. The CDR3 DNA is TGTGCCAGCAGTTTTGTGGTCTCTGGAAACACCATATATTTT. The entire variable domain, with the rest obtained from reference TRBV28 and TRBJ1-3, is as follows: DVKVTQSSRYLVKRTGEKVFLECVQDMDHENMFWYRQDPGLGLRLIYFSYDVKMKEKGDIPEGYSVSREKKERFSLILESASTNQTSMYLCASSFVVSGNTIYFGEGSWLTVV.